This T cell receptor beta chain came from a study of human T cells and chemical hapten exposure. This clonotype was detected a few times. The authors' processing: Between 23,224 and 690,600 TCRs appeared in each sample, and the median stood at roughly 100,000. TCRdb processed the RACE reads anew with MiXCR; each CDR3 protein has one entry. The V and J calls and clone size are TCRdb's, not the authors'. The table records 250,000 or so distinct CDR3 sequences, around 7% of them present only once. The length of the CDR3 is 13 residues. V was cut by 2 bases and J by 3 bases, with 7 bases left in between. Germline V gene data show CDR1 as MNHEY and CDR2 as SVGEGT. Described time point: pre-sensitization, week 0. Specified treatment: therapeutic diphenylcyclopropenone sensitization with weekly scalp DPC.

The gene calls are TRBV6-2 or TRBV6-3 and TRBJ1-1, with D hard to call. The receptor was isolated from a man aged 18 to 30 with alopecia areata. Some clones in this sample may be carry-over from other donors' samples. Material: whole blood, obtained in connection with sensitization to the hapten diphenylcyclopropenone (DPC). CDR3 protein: CASSYGPDTEAFF. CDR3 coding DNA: TGTGCCAGCAGTTACGGGCCAGACACTGAAGCTTTCTTT.